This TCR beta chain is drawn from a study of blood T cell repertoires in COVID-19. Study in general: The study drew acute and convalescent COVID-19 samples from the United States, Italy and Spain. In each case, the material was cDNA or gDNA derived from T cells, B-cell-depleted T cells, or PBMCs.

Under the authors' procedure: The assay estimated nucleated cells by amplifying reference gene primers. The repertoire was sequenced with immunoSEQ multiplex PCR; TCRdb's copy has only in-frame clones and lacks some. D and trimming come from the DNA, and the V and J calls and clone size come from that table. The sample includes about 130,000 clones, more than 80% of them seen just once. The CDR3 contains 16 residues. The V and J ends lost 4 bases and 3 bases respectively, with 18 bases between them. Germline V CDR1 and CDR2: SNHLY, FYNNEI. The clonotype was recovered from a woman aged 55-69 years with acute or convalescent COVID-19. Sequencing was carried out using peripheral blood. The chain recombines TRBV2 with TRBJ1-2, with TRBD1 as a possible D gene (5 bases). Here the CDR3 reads CASSARGTGAYYGYTF. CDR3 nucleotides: TGTGCCAGCAGTGCCCGTGGGACGGGAGCTTACTATGGCTACACCTTC.